Below, one TCR beta chain is given with its context. Its antigen is not known. No patient had autoimmune disease or received systemic immunosuppression. This record comes from a study of OX40 agonist ivuxolimab in advanced cancers. Turning to the study itself: Among those treated, three patients had partial responses, one with hepatocellular carcinoma and two with cutaneous melanoma.

Study outcomes and limitations: Clonal expansion among partial responders at 0.1-3.0 mg/kg ranked near the lowest. Part of the nonresponder group also had normalized T-cell clonal expansion that was low.

Sequencing used immunoSEQ multiplex PCR; TCRdb keeps in-frame clones, though not all of them. This sample has 70,000 to 100,000 clones, with 80% to 85% found just once. The trim removed 0 bases at V and 4 bases at J, leaving 2 bases unmatched. This CDR3 is built from 14 residues. Germline loops: CDR1 SGHRS, CDR2 YFSETQ. The material sequenced was CD4+ or CD8+ T cells sorted from blood, taken in a trial of the OX40 agonist ivuxolimab. The gene calls are TRBV5-1 and TRBJ2-3; 7 bases line up with TRBD1. This TCR derives from an adult with an advanced solid tumor such as melanoma, head and neck, liver or kidney cancer. In DNA form, the CDR3 reads TGCGCCAGCAGCTTGGATCAGGGGGCAGATACGCAGTATTTT. Translation gives CASSLDQGADTQYF.